This T cell receptor (beta chain) was documented in a study of spatial heterogeneity in lung cancer. A unique molecular identifier was attached to every TCR cDNA molecule. TCRdb re-derived calls from the 5' RACE reads in MiXCR, one entry per CDR3 protein. Of about 6,800 distinct CDR3 sequences in the sample, around 15% were seen once. Germline assignment: CDR1 GTSNPN and CDR2 SVGIG (reference sequence). V shed 0 bases and J shed 4 bases, with 15 bases lying between them. This CDR3 has 15 amino acids. The study's findings and limits: It was found that expanded intratumoral alpha and beta TCR counts tracked tumor mutation counts.

This clonotype was recorded many times. The antigen is not known. The library was built for alpha chains, so this beta chain is an off-target read and its size means little. Time point indicated: sample taken at primary tumor resection. The source was lung tumor tissue, collected at surgery. This TCR derives from a male donor with early-stage non-small cell lung cancer. The chain employs TRBV30 and TRBJ1-2, with D unresolved. For the CDR3, the DNA is TGTGCCTGGAGTGTATCTGGCAGGTCGACCTATGGCTACACCTTC. Protein product: CAWSVSGRSTYGYTF.